These 13 T cell receptor beta chains were sequenced from one sample in a study of Ad26.COV2.S vaccination and SARS-CoV-2 variants. Treatment described: 19 received Ad26.COV2.S at low or high dose, single or two shots; 5 received placebo; per-sample allocation not given. The study sampled participants on day 63 after the first vaccine or placebo injection. The repertoire was sequenced with immunoSEQ multiplex PCR; TCRdb's copy has only in-frame clones and lacks some. This sample has around 400,000 clones, with roughly four fifths found just once. Sequenced here: peripheral blood, sampled in a trial of Ad26.COV2.S vaccine versus placebo. The receptor source for this set is a person between 18 and 59 years old who received the Ad26.COV2.S COVID-19 vaccine or a placebo.

The rearrangement uses TRBV19 and TRBJ2-7; D is perhaps TRBD1 or TRBD2 (5 bases each). CDR1 is LNHDA, CDR2 SQIVND, per germline (reference sequence). V lost 5 bases to trimming and J lost 2 bases, with 10 bases between them. The CDR3 length is 13 residues. CDR3 amino acids: CASSRGTAYEQYF. The CDR3 nucleotides are TGTGCCAGTAGTCGGGGCACCGCCTACGAGCAGTACTTC.

The rearrangement uses TRBV11-1 and TRBJ2-1, with 11 nucleotides matching TRBD2. This CDR3 spans 16 amino acids. In germline, CDR1 is SGHAT, CDR2 FQDESV (reference sequence). V shed 4 bases, J shed 7 bases, and the junction held 9 bases outside the gene matches. The CDR3: CASSSRLAGFGNEQFF. The CDR3 region has the DNA TGTGCCAGCAGCTCCCGACTAGCGGGGTTTGGGAATGAGCAGTTCTTC.

CDR3 sequence reads: CASSQGGSFEKLFF. Written as DNA, the CDR3 is TGCGCCAGCAGCCAAGGGGGTAGTTTCGAAAAACTGTTTTTT. The gene calls are TRBV4-1 and TRBJ1-4; no clear D gene. The V end was cut by 1 base, the J end by 8 bases, with 11 bases between. This CDR3 has 14 residues. The germline V gene has CDR1 MGHRA and CDR2 YSYEKL.

This chain uses TRBV11-2 with TRBJ2-7, with D maybe TRBD2 (6 bases). The CDR3 runs 13 residues. Germline assignment: CDR1 SGHAT and CDR2 FQNNGV. The V end was cut by 6 bases, the J end by 3 bases, with 12 bases between. CDR3: CASRGGLDYEQYF. The CDR3 DNA is TGTGCCAGCAGGGGGGGACTTGACTACGAGCAGTACTTC.

The CDR3, as DNA: TGTGCCAGCAGCTTCCTAGCGGGAGTAGGCGGTGAGCAGTTCTTC. Its translation is CASSFLAGVGGEQFF. V and J are TRBV11-1 and TRBJ2-1; 10 positions match TRBD2. With 3 bases clipped from V and 9 bases from J, the junction kept 8 bases outside the gene matches. This CDR3 has 15 amino acids. Germline CDR1 is SGHAT and CDR2 is FQDESV (reference sequence).

The chain recombines TRBV21-1 with TRBJ1-5. TRBV21-1 is noted as a pseudogene. This CDR3 spans 12 amino acids. The chain's CDR3 is CATSSPNQPQHF. As DNA, the CDR3 is TGTGCCACCTCCTCGCCGAATCAGCCCCAGCATTTT.

This rearrangement joins TRBV6-2 or TRBV6-3 to TRBJ1-4, with D hard to call. The CDR3 is 16 amino acids. Germline CDR1 and CDR2: MNHEY and SVGEGT. Trimming took off 5 bases at V and 0 bases at J, with 13 bases between the two ends. The CDR3 sequence is CASSLDWVATNEKLFF. CDR3 bases: TGTGCCAGCAGTCTAGATTGGGTAGCAACTAATGAAAAACTGTTTTTT.

The chain links TRBV5-1 to TRBJ1-6; 7 nucleotides match TRBD1. Germline values: CDR1 SGHRS, CDR2 YFSETQ. V lost 5 bases to trimming and J lost 6 bases; unmatched junction nucleotides: 5. This CDR3 is built from 14 residues. CDR3 sequence reads: CASSHRDSNSPLHF. CDR3 in DNA: TGCGCCAGCAGTCACCGGGACAGTAATTCACCCCTCCACTTT.

This clone was seen once. The chain combines TRBV11-2 with TRBJ1-1; D is ambiguous. This CDR3 is 14 amino acids long. CDR1 and CDR2 from the germline V gene are SGHAT and FQNNGV. The ends were cut back, 0 bases at V and 4 bases at J, with 9 bases in the middle. The CDR3 spells CASSLEGGVTEAFF. The CDR3 bases are TGTGCCAGCAGCTTAGAGGGTGGGGTCACTGAAGCTTTCTTT.

The genes are TRBV21-1 and TRBJ1-2; TRBD1, the table's D call, was not compared with the DNA. TRBV21-1 is noted as a pseudogene. This CDR3 is built from 14 residues. CDR3 sequence (DNA): TGTGCCAGCAGCAAAAAACAGGGTGCTTCGGACTACACCTTC. It is translated as CASSKKQGASDYTF.

The chain carries TRBV6-2 or TRBV6-3 and TRBJ1-1; D not certain. The CDR3 has 13 residues. The germline CDR1 and CDR2 sequences are MNHEY and SVGEGT. V lost 5 bases, J lost 10 bases, and 17 bases lay in between. CDR3 bases: TGTGCCAGCAGTCCGACGGCATGGGCTTCAGCTTTCTTT. Translated: CASSPTAWASAFF.

The CDR3 DNA reads as TGTGCCAGCAGCACCGGGGTTTTTAATTCACCCCTCCACTTT. It translates to CASSTGVFNSPLHF. J is TRBJ1-6 and V is TRBV27; D is ambiguous. Germline values: CDR1 MNHEY, CDR2 SMNVEV (reference sequence). The V gene lost 6 bases and the J gene lost 6 bases, with 12 bases spanning the gap. The CDR3 sequence is 14 residues long.

The rearrangement links TRBV5-1 to TRBJ2-5; no reliable D call. Trimming took off 1 base at V and 2 bases at J, with 9 bases between the two ends. The CDR3 is 14 amino acids. CDR1 is SGHRS and CDR2 is YFSETQ in the germline V gene. CDR3 in amino acids: CASSLHSQQETQYF. CDR3 sequence (DNA): TGCGCCAGCAGCTTGCACAGCCAGCAAGAGACCCAGTACTTC.